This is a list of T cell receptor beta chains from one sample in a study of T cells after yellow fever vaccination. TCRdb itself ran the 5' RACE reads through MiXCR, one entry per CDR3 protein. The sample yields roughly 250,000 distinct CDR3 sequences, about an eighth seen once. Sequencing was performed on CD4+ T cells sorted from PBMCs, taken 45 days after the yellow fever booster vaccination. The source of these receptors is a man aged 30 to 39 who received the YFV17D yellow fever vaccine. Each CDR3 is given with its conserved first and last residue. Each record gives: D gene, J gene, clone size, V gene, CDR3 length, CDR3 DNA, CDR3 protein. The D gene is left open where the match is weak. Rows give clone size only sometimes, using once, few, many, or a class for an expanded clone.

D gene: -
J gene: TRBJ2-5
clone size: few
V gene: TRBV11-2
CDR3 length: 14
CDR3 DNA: TGTGCCAGCAGCCCGGGACTCCGCGGGGAGACCCAGTACTTC
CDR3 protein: CASSPGLRGETQYF

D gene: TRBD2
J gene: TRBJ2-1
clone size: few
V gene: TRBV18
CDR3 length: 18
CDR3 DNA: TGTGCCAGCTCACCCCCTAGAGGACTAGCGGGAGACTCCAATGAGCAGTTCTTC
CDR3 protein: CASSPPRGLAGDSNEQFF

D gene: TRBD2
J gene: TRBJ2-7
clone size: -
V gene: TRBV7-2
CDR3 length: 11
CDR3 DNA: TGTGCCAGCAGTCTAGCGGTTGAGCAGTACTTC
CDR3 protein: CASSLAVEQYF

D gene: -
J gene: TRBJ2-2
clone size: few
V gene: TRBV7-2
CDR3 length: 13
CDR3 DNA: TGTGCCAGCAGCATAGGGAACACCGGGGAGCTGTTTTTT
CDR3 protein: CASSIGNTGELFF

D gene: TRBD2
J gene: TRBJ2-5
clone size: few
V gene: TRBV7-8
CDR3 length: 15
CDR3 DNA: TGTGCCAGCAGCCCACGTCTCAGCGGGAAAGAGACCCAGTACTTC
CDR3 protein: CASSPRLSGKETQYF

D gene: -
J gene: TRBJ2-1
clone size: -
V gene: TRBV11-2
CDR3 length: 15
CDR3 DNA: TGTGCCAGCAGTGCCCCCGGGACTGGGTACAATGAGCAGTTCTTC
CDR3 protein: CASSAPGTGYNEQFF

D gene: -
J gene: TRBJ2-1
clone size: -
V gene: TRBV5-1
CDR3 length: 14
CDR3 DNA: TGCGCCAGCAGCTTCCGTGGGGTGAGGGATGAGCAGTTCTTC
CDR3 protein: CASSFRGVRDEQFF

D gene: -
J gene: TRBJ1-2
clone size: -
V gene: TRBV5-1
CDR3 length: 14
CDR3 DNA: TGCGCCAGCAGCTCTCGGGTCTCTGGGGATGGCTACACCTTC
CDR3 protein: CASSSRVSGDGYTF

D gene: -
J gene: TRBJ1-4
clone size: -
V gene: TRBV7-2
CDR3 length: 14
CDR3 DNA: TGTGCCAGCAGCTCCTTAGAGGGGCCTGAAAAACTGTTTTTT
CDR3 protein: CASSSLEGPEKLFF

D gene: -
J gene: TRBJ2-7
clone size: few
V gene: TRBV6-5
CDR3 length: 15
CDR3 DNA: TGTGCCAGCAGTTCCGGGACAACTAAACCCTACGAGCAGTACTTC
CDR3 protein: CASSSGTTKPYEQYF

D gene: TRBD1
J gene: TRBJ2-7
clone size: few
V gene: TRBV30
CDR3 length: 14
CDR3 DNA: TGTGCCTGGAGTGTTACAGGGGCCTCCTACGAGCAGTACTTC
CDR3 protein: CAWSVTGASYEQYF

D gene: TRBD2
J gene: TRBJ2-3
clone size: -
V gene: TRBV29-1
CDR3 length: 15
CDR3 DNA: TGCAGCGTTGGGGGGACTAGCGGGAAAACAGATACGCAGTATTTT
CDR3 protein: CSVGGTSGKTDTQYF

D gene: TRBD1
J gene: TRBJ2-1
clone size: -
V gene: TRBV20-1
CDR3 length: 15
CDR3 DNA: TGCAGTGCTACCGGACAGGCGAAATTGATTAATGAGCAGTTCTTC
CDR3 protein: CSATGQAKLINEQFF

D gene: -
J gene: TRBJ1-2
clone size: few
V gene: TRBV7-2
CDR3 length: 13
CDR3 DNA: TGTGCCAGCAGCTCCTCTACTATTAATGGCTACACCTTC
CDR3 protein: CASSSSTINGYTF

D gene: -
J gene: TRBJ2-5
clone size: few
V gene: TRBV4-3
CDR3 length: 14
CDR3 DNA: TGCGCCAGCAGCCGGGTGGTGGGAGGTGAGACCCAGTACTTC
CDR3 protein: CASSRVVGGETQYF